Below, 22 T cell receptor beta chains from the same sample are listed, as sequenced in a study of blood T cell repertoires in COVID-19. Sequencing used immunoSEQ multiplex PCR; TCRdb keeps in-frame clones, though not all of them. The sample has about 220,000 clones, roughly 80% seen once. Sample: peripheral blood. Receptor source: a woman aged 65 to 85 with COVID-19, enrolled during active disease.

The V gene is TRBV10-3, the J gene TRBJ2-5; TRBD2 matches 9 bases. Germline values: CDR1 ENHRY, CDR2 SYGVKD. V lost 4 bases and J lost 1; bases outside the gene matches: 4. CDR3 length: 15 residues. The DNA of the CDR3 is TGTGCCATCAGTGTGTCTAGCGGGACCCAAGAGACCCAGTACTTC. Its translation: CAISVSSGTQETQYF.

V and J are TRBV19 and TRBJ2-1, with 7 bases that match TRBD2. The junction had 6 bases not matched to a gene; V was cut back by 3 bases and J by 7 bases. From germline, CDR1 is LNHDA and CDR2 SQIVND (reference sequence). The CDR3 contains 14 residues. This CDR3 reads CASSIGGRGNEQFF. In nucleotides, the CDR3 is TGTGCCAGTAGTATCGGAGGGAGGGGAAATGAGCAGTTCTTC.

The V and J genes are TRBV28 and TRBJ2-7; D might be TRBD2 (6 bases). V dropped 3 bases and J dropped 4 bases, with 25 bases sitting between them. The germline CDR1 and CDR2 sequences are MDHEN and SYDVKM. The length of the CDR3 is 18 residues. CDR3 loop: CASSLGPGKALAEYEQYF. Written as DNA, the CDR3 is TGTGCCAGCAGTTTGGGGCCGGGAAAGGCACTAGCAGAGTACGAGCAGTACTTC. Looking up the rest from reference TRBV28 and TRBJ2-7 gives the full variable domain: DVKVTQSSRYLVKRTGEKVFLECVQDMDHENMFWYRQDPGLGLRLIYFSYDVKMKEKGDIPEGYSVSREKKERFSLILESASTNQTSMYLCASSLGPGKALAEYEQYFGPGTRLTVT.

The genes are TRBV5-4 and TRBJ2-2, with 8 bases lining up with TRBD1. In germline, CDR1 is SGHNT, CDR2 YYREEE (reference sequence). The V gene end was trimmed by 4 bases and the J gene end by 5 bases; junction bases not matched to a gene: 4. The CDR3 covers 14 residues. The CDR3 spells CASSLRQGTGELFF. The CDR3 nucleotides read TGTGCCAGCAGCCTCCGACAGGGGACCGGGGAGCTGTTTTTT.

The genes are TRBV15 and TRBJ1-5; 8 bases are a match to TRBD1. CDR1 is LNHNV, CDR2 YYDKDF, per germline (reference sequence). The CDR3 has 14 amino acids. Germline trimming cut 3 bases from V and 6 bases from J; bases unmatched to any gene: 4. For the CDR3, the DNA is TGTGCCACCAGCAGTCCAGGGGGCTCTCAGCCCCAGCATTTT. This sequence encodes CATSSPGGSQPQHF. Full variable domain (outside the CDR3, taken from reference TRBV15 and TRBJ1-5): DAMVIQNPRYQVTQFGKPVTLSCSQTLNHNVMYWYQQKSSQAPKLLFHYYDKDFNNEADTPDNFQSRRPNTSFCFLDIRSPGLGDTAMYLCATSSPGGSQPQHFGDGTRLSIL.

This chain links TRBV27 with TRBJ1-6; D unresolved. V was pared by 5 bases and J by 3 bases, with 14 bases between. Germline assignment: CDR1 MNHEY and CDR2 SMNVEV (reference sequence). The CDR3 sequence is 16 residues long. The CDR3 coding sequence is TGTGCCAGCAGTCCGCGTGAGCCGATCTATAATTCACCCCTCCACTTT. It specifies CASSPREPIYNSPLHF.

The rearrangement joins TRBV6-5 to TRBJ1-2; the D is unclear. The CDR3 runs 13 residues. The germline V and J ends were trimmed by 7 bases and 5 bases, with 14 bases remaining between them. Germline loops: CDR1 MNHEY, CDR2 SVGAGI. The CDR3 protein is CASTSPRAYGYTF. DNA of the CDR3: TGTGCCAGCACCTCTCCACGAGCTTATGGCTACACCTTC.

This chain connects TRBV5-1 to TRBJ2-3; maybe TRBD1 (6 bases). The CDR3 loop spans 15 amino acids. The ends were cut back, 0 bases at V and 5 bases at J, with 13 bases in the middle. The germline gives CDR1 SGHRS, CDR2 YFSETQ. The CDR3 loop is CASSLEPGAQDTQYF. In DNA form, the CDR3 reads TGCGCCAGCAGCTTGGAGCCAGGGGCACAAGATACGCAGTATTTT.

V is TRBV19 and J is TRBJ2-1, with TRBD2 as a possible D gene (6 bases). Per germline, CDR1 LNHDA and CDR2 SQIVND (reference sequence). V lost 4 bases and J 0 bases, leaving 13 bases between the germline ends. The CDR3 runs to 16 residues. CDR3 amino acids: CASSTPAGSSYNEQFF. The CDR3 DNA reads TGTGCCAGTAGTACCCCCGCGGGGAGCTCCTACAATGAGCAGTTCTTC.

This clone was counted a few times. For the CDR3, the DNA is TGTGCCAGCAGCTTAGGCGGGCGGGGAACGAGAGGCTACACCTTC. Translated: CASSLGGRGTRGYTF. The chain is built from TRBV7-2 and TRBJ1-2; D gene ambiguous. There are 15 residues in the CDR3. With 1 base removed from V and 8 bases from J, the gap between germline ends came to 17 bases. Germline lookup yields CDR1 SGHTA and CDR2 FQGNSA.

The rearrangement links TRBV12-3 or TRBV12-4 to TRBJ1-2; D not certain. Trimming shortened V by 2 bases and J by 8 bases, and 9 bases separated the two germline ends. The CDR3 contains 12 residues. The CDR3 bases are TGTGCCAGCAGTTTACCCCCGGGGGGCTACACCTTC. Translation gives CASSLPPGGYTF.

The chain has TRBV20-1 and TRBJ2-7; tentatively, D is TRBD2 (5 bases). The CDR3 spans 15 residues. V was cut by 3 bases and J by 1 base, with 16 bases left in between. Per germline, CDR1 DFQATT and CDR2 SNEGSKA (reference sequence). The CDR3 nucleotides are TGCAGTGCTAGTCCCCCCTTTAGCGTGTCCTACGAGCAGTACTTC. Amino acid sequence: CSASPPFSVSYEQYF.

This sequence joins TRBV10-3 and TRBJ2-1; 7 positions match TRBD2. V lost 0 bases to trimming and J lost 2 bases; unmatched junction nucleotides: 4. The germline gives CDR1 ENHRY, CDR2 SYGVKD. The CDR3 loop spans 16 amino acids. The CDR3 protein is CAISESPGLTYNEQFF. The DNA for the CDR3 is TGTGCCATCAGTGAGTCACCGGGACTAACCTACAATGAGCAGTTCTTC.

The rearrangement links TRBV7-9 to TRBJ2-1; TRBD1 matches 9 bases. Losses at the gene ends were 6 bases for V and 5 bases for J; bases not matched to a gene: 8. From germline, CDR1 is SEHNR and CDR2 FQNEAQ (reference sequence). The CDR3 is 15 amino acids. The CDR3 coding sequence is TGTGCCAGCAGTTCTAAAGGACAGGGGAACAATGAGCAGTTCTTC. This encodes CASSSKGQGNNEQFF.

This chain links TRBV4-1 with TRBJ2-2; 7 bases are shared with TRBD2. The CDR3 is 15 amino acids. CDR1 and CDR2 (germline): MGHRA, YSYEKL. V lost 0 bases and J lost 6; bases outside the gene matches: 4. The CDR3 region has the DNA TGCGCCAGCAGCCAAGAGAGGACTAGTCCCGGGGAGCTGTTTTTT. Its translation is CASSQERTSPGELFF.

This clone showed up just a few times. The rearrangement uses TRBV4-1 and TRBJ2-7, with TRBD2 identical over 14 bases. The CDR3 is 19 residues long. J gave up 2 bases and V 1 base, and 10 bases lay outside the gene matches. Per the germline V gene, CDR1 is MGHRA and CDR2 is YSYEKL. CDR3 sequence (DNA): TGCGCCAGCAGCCAAGCCCTCTTTGGACTAGCGGGAGGCACCTACGAGCAGTACTTC. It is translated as CASSQALFGLAGGTYEQYF.

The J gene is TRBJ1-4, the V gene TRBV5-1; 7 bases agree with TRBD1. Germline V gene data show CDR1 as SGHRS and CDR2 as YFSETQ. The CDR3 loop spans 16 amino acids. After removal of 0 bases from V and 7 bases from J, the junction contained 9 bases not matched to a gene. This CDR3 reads CASSLAAGGSSEKLFF. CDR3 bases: TGCGCCAGCAGCTTGGCTGCAGGGGGTTCGAGTGAAAAACTGTTTTTT.

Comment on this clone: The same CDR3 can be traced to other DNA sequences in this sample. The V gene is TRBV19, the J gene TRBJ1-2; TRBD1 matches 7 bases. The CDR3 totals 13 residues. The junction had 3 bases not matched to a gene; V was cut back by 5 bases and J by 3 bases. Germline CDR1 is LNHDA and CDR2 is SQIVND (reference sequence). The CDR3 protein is CASSPRGDYGYTF. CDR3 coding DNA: TGTGCCAGTAGTCCCAGGGGGGACTATGGCTACACCTTC.

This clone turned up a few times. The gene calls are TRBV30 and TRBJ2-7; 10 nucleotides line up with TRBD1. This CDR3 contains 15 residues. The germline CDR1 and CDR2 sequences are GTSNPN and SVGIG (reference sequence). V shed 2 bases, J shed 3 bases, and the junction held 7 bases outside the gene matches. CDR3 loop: CAWSSGTGALYEQYF. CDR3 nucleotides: TGTGCCTGGAGTAGTGGGACAGGGGCTCTCTACGAGCAGTACTTC.

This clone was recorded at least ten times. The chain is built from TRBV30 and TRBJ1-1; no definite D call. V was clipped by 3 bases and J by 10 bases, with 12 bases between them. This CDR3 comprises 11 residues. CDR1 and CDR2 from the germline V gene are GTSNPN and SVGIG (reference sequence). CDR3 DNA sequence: TGTGCCTGGAGCGAACAGCGGGTAGCTTTCTTT. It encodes CAWSEQRVAFF.

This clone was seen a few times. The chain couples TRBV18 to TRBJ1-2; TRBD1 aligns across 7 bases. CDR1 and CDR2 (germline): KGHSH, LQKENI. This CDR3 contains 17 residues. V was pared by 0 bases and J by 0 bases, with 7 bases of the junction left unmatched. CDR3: CASSPPRTGTTNYGYTF. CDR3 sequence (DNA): TGTGCCAGCTCACCACCAAGGACAGGAACGACTAACTATGGCTACACCTTC.

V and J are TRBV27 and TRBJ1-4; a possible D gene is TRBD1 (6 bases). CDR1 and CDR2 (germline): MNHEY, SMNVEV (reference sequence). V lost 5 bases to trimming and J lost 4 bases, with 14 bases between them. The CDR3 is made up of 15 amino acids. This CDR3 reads CASSRPGDGNEKLFF. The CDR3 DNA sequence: TGTGCCAGCAGTCGCCCAGGGGACGGTAATGAAAAACTGTTTTTT.